This T cell receptor (beta chain) came from a study of T cell responses to AZD1222 COVID-19 vaccine. Clones were read by immunoSEQ multiplex PCR, and TCRdb kept only the in-frame ones, dropping some. Seen here are over 95,000 clones, 87% observed once, and the top ten hold roughly 12%. Trimming removed 4 bases from V and 7 bases from J; junction bases left unmatched: 7. The V gene's germline CDR1 is SNHLY and CDR2 FYNNEI. The CDR3 covers 14 residues. In regard to this clone: Its antigen is as yet unknown.

General study findings and limits: Mostly white British, mostly female donors; authors suggested clonal diversity may be underestimated. It was only five to seven AZD1222 recipients who were seropositive at baseline.

The specimen was peripheral blood, collected on day 0 of AZD1222 vaccination. The source is an adult in good health. The V and J genes are TRBV2 and TRBJ1-5; TRBD1 matches 7 bases. The CDR3 coding sequence is TGTGCCAGCAGTGCTAACTCAGGGGGACAGCCCCAGCATTTT. It specifies CASSANSGGQPQHF.